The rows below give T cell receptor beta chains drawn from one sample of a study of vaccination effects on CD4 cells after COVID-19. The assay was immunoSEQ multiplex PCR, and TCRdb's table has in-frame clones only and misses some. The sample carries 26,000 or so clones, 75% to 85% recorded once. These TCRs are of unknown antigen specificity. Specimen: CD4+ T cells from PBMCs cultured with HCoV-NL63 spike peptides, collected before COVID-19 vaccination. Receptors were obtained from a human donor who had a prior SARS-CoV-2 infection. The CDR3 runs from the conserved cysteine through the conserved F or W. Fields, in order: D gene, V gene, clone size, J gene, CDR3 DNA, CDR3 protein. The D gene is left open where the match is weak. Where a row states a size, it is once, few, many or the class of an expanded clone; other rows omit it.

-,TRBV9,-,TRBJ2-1,TGTGCCAGCAGCGTAGTGGGAGCCAATGAGCAGTTCTTC,CASSVVGANEQFF
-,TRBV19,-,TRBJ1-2,TGTGCCAGTACCACGGACCCTCCCTTCTATGGCTACACCTTC,CASTTDPPFYGYTF
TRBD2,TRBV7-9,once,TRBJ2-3,TGTGCCAGCAGTTTACTAGCGGCTATAACAGATACGCAGTATTTT,CASSLLAAITDTQYF
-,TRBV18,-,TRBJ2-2,TGTGCCAGCTCACCAAAAACCCGGACCGGGGAGCTGTTTTTT,CASSPKTRTGELFF
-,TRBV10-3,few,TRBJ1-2,TGTGCCATCAGTGACGCGGCAGTCTATGGCTACACCTTC,CAISDAAVYGYTF
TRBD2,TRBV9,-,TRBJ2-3,TGTGCCAGCAGCCGACAGCGGGGGGGATGGTCTAGCACAGATACGCAGTATTTT,CASSRQRGGWSSTDTQYF
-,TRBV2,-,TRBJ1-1,TGTGCCAGCAGTCGCGAGCAGAACACTGAAGCTTTCTTT,CASSREQNTEAFF
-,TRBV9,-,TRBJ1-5,TGTGCCAGCAGCGGGACGGGCAATCAGCCCCAGCATTTT,CASSGTGNQPQHF
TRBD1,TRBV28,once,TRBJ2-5,TGTGCCAGCAGTTTAGAACAGGGGGCCGGGACCCAGTACTTC,CASSLEQGAGTQYF
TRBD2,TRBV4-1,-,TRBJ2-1,TGCGCCAGCAGCCAGATTAGCGGGGGGCGAAATGAGCAGTTCTTC,CASSQISGGRNEQFF
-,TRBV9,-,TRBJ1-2,TGTGCCAGCAGCTCCGGGGGCTTGGGCTATGGCTACACCTTC,CASSSGGLGYGYTF
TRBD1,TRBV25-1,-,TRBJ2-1,TGTGCCAGCAGTGATGACAGGGTTTACAATGAGCAGTTCTTC,CASSDDRVYNEQFF
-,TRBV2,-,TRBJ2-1,TGTGCCAGCTTGGGTTGGACAAGCTCCTACAATGAGCAGTTCTTC,CASLGWTSSYNEQFF
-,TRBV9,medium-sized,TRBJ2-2,TGTGCCAGCACCAAGGGCACTGGAGGGACCGGGGAGCTGTTTTTT,CASTKGTGGTGELFF
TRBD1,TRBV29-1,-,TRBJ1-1,TGCAGCGTTTCGGGGGGGCAGGGGGCGATCACTGAAGCTTTCTTT,CSVSGGQGAITEAFF
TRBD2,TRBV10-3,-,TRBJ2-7,TGTGCCATCAGAGCTCCCGGGACTATTAACGAGCAGTACTTC,CAIRAPGTINEQYF
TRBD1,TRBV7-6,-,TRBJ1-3,TGTGCCAGCAGCGCGGGACAGTTCTCTGGAAACACCATATATTTT,CASSAGQFSGNTIYF
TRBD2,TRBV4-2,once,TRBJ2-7,TGTGCCAGCAGCCAAGGCGGGAGGACTTACGAGCAGTACTTC,CASSQGGRTYEQYF
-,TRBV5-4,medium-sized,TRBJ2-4,TGTGCCAGCAGCCTGGATAGTGGAGACATTCAGTACTTC,CASSLDSGDIQYF
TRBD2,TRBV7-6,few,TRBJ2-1,TGTGCCAGCAGCAAATTCTCACTAGCGGGAGGGCCGACCTACAATGAGCAGTTCTTC,CASSKFSLAGGPTYNEQFF
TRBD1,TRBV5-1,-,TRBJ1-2,TGCGCCAGCAGCTTGGTGACAGGGGGCAACTATGGCTACACCTTC,CASSLVTGGNYGYTF
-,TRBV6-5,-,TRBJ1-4,TGTGCCAGCAGTTCTCGACGGCTCCCTCTTGAAAAACTGTTTTTT,CASSSRRLPLEKLFF
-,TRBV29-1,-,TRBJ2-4,TGCAGTAGCCCCGTGACAGTAGCCAAAAACATTCAGTACTTC,CSSPVTVAKNIQYF
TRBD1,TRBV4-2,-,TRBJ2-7,TGTGCCAGCAGCCATACCACCGGGACAGGGGGCTACGAGCAGTACTTC,CASSHTTGTGGYEQYF
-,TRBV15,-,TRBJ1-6,TGTGCCACCAGCCGGGGGGGAGAACGTAATTCACCCCTCCACTTT,CATSRGGERNSPLHF
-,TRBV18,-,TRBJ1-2,TGTGCCAGCTCACCACCTGGGTCTCTTAACTATGGCTACACCTTC,CASSPPGSLNYGYTF
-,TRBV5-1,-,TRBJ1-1,TGCGCCAGCAGCTTAGATCAGGGATATACTGAAGCTTTCTTT,CASSLDQGYTEAFF
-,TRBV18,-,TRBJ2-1,TGTGCCAGCTCACAATTAAGGGATGAGCAGTTCTTC,CASSQLRDEQFF
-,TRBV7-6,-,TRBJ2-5,TGTGCCAGCAGCCCCCACCCCGAGGGGCGACAAGAGACCCAGTACTTC,CASSPHPEGRQETQYF
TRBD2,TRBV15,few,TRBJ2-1,TGTGCCACCAGTAAATTAGCGGGAGTGGGTGAGCAGTTCTTC,CATSKLAGVGEQFF
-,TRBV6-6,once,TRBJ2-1,TGTGCCACGTCTCTGGGGGTATACAATGAGCAGTTCTTC,CATSLGVYNEQFF
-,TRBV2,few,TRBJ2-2,TGTGCCAGCAGTAACTCCAACACCGGGGAGCTGTTTTTT,CASSNSNTGELFF
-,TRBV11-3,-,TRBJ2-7,TGTGCCAGCAGCTTAGAGGAGGGATTCGAGCAGTACTTC,CASSLEEGFEQYF
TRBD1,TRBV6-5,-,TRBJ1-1,TGTGCCAGCAGCGTCACCAGGGGGCGCACTGAAGCTTTCTTT,CASSVTRGRTEAFF
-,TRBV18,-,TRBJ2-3,TGTGCCAGCTCACCGCGAAGTACTACAAGCACAGATACGCAGTATTTT,CASSPRSTTSTDTQYF
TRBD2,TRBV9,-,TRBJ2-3,TGTGCCAGCAGCGTACCGGTACGGTCTAGCGGGGCATCTGATACGCAGTATTTT,CASSVPVRSSGASDTQYF
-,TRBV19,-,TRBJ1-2,TGTGCCAGTAGTATTTGGCCAGGGGCCCAAAACTATGGCTACACCTTC,CASSIWPGAQNYGYTF
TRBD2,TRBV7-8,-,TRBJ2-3,TGTGCCAGCAGCTCCCTAGCGGACTTCAGCACAGATACGCAGTATTTT,CASSSLADFSTDTQYF
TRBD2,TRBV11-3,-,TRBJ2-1,TGTGCCAGCAGCCGGGTAGCGGGAGGGTCGAATGAGCAGTTCTTC,CASSRVAGGSNEQFF
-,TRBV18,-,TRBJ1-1,TGTGCCAGCTCCAACAGCGGGAGAACCGGCACTGAAGCTTTCTTT,CASSNSGRTGTEAFF
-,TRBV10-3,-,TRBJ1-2,TGTGCCATCAGTGAGGGGGGAGGCTACACCTTC,CAISEGGGYTF
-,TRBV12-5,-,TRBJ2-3,TGTGCTAGTGCCCGGAGAGGGGGGGAAGTAGCGCCTAGCACAGATACGCAGTATTTT,CASARRGGEVAPSTDTQYF
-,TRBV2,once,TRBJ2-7,TGTGCCACCCAATGGACAGCCCGCACCTACGAGCAGTACTTC,CATQWTARTYEQYF
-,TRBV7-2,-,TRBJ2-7,TGTGCCAGCAGCTTCGAGTACTACGAGCAGTACTTC,CASSFEYYEQYF
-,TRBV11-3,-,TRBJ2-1,TGTGCCAGCAGCTTAGATGGTGGCCGGTTAAATGAGCAGTTCTTC,CASSLDGGRLNEQFF
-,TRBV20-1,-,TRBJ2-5,TGCAGTGCTAGTACGGCCAGACAAGAGACCCAGTACTTC,CSASTARQETQYF
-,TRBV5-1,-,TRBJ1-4,TGCGCCAGCAGCTTGACAGGTTCTGCAACTAATGAAAAACTGTTTTTT,CASSLTGSATNEKLFF
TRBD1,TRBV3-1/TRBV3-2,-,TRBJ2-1,TGTGCCAGCAGCCCTCCGGACAGGGTCAATGAGCAGTTCTTC,CASSPPDRVNEQFF
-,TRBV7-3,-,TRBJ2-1,TGTGCCAGCAGCCCCGTGCCGGACAATGAGCAGTTCTTC,CASSPVPDNEQFF
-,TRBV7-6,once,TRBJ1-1,TGTGCCAGCAGCTTACGGGGGAGTCCTGAAGCTTTCTTT,CASSLRGSPEAFF
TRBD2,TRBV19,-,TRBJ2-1,TGTGCCAGTAGTATTGCTAGCGGCTATTACAATGAGCAGTTCTTC,CASSIASGYYNEQFF
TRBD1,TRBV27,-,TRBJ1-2,TGTGCCAGCAGTTTATACGGGGGGACAGGGCCTGGGTATGGCTACACCTTC,CASSLYGGTGPGYGYTF
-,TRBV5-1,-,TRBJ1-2,TGCGCCAGCAGCTTCTCAGCTAACTATGGCTACACCTTC,CASSFSANYGYTF
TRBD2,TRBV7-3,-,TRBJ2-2,TGTGCCAGCAGCTTACAAAGCGGGAAGACCGGGGAGCTGTTTTTT,CASSLQSGKTGELFF
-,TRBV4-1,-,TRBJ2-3,TGCGCCAGCAGCCAAGGGAGGGGTTTCGTGGGCACAGATACGCAGTATTTT,CASSQGRGFVGTDTQYF